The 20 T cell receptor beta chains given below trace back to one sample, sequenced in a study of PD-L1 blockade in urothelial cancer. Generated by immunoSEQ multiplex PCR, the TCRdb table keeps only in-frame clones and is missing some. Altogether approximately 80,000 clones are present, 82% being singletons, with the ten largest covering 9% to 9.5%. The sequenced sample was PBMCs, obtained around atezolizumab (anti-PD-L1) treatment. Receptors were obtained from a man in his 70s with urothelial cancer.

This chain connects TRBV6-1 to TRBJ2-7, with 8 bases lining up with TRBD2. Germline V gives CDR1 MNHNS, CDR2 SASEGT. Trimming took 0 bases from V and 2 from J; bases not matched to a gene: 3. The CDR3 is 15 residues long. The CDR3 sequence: CASSEATSETYEQYF. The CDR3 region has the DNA TGTGCCAGCAGTGAAGCGACTAGCGAAACCTACGAGCAGTACTTC.

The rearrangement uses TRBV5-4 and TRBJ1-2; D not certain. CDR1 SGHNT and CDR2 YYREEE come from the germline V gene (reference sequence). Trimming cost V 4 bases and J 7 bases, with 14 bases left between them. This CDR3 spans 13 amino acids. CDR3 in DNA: TGTGCCAGCAGCCCGGGGTCTGAGTTTGGCTACACCTTC. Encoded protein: CASSPGSEFGYTF. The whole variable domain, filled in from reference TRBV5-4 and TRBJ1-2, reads ETGVTQSPTHLIKTRGQQVTLRCSSQSGHNTVSWYQQALGQGPQFIFQYYREEENGRGNFPPRFSGLQFPNYSSELNVNALELDDSALYLCASSPGSEFGYTFGSGTRLTVV.

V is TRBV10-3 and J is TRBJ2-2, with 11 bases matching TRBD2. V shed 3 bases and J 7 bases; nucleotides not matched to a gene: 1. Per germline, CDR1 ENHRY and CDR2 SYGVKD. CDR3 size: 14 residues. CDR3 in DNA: TGTGCCATCAGTGAACTAGCGGGAGACGGGGAGCTGTTTTTT. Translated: CAISELAGDGELFF.

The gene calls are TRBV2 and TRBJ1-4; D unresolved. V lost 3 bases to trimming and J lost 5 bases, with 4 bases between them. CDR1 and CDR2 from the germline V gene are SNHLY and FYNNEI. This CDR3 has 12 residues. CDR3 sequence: CASSDGNEKLFF. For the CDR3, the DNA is TGTGCCAGCAGTGACGGGAATGAAAAACTGTTTTTT.

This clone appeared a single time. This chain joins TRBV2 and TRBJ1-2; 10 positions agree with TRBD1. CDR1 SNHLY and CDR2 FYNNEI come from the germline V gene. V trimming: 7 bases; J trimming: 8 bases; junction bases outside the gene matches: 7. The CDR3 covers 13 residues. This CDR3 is CASNRQGADGYTF. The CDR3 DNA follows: TGTGCCAGCAATCGACAGGGGGCGGACGGCTACACCTTC.

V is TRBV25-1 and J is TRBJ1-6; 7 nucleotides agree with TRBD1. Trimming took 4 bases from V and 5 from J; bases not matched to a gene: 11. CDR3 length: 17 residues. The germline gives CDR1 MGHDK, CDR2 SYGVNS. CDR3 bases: TGTGCCAGCAGTGCCATCCGAGGGACAGTCGATAATTCACCCCTCCACTTT. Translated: CASSAIRGTVDNSPLHF.

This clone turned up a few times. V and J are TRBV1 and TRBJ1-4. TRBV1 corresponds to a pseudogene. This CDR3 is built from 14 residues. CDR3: CTSSQVRSSEKLFF. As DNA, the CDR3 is TGCACCAGCAGCCAAGTGAGGAGCTCTGAAAAACTGTTTTTT.

The CDR3 reads CASSDQRTSGGETYEQYF. DNA for the CDR3: TGCGCCAGCAGTGATCAGAGGACTAGCGGGGGGGAGACCTACGAGCAGTACTTC. V gene TRBV10-2 combines with J gene TRBJ2-7; TRBD2 aligns across 15 bases. The CDR3 extends over 18 amino acids. CDR1 is WSHSY and CDR2 is SAAADI in the germline V gene. Trimming at V came to 3 bases and at J to 2 bases, leaving 8 bases not matched to a gene.

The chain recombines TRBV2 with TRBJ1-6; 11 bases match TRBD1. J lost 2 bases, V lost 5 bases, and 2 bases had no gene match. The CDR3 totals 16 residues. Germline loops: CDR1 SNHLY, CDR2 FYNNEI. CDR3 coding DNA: TGTGCCAGCAGTCCGGGACAGGGGGCCTATAATTCACCCCTCCACTTT. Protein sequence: CASSPGQGAYNSPLHF.

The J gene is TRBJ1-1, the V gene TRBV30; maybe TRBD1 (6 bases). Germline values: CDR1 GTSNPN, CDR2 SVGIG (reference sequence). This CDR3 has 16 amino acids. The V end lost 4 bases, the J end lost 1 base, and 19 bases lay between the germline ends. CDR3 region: CAWTRGGVLGNTEAFF. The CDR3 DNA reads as TGTGCCTGGACCCGAGGGGGGGTGTTAGGGAACACTGAAGCTTTCTTT.

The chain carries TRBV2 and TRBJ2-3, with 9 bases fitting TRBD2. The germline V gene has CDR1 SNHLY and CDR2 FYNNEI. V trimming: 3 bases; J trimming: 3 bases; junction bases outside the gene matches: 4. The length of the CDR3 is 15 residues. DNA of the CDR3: TGTGCCAGCAGTGAGGCGGGGGGGAGGACAGATACGCAGTATTTT. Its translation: CASSEAGGRTDTQYF.

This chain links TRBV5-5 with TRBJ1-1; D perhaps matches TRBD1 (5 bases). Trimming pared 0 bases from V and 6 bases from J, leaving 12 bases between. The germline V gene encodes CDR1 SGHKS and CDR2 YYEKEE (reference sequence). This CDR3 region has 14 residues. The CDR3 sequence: CASSLDAWGPEAFF. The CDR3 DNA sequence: TGTGCCAGCAGCTTGGACGCGTGGGGCCCTGAAGCTTTCTTT.

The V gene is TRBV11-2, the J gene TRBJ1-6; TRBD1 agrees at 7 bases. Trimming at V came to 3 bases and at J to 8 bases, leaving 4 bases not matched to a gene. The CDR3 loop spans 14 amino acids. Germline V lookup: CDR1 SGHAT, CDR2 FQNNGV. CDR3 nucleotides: TGTGCCAGCAGCTTTTCCGGGACAGATTCACCCCTCCACTTT. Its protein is CASSFSGTDSPLHF.

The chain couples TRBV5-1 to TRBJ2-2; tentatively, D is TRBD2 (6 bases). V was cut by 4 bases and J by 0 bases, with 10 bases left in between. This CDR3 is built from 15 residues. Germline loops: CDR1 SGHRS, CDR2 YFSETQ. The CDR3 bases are TGCGCCAGCAGCCGGGACTCAACGAACACCGGGGAGCTGTTTTTT. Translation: CASSRDSTNTGELFF.

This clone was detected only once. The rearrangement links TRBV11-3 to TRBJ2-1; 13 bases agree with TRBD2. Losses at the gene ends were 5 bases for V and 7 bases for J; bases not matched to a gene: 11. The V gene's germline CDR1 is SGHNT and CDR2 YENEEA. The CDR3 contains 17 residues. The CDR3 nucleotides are TGTGCCAGCAGCCCCCGGGAAGGGACTAGCGGGACGAATGAGCAGTTCTTC. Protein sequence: CASSPREGTSGTNEQFF.

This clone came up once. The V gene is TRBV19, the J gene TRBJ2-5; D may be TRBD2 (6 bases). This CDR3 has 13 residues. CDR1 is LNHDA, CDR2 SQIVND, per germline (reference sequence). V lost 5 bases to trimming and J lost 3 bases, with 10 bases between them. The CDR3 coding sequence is TGTGCCAGTAGTCCCCGGACTAAAGAGACCCAGTACTTC. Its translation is CASSPRTKETQYF.

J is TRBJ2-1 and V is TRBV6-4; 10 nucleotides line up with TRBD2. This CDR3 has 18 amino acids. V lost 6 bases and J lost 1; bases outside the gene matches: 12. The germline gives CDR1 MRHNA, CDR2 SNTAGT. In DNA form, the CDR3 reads TGTGCCAGCAGGGGCCCCCGGCTAGCGGGAGTATCCTACAATGAGCAGTTCTTC. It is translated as CASRGPRLAGVSYNEQFF.

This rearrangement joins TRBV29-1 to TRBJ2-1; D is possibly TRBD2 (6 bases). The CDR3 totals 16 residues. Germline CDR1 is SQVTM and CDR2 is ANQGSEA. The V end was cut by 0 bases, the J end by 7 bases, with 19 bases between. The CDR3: CSVEENIGSTGNEQFF. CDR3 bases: TGCAGCGTTGAAGAAAATATCGGGAGTACGGGAAATGAGCAGTTCTTC.

CDR3 nucleotides: TGTGCCAGCAGCGGCGGACAGGGGGTAACTAATGAAAAACTGTTTTTT. As protein: CASSGGQGVTNEKLFF. V is TRBV7-8 and J is TRBJ1-4, with 10 bases matching TRBD1. J gave up 1 base and V 5 bases, and 4 bases lay outside the gene matches. Germline V gene data show CDR1 as SGHVS and CDR2 as FQNEAQ. The CDR3 length is 16 residues.

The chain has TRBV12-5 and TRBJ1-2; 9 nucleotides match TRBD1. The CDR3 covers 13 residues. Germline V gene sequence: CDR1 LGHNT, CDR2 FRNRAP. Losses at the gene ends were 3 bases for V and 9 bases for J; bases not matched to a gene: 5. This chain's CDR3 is CASGFTGGDRYTF. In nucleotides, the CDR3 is TGTGCTAGTGGTTTCACAGGGGGCGATCGCTACACCTTC.